This T cell receptor beta chain emerged from a study of T cell responses to AZD1222 COVID-19 vaccine. Study-level points and caveats: Vaccine-associated CD4 TCRs ranged over spike, dominating at 160-218 and 743-854. Possibly, clonal diversity was underestimated; donors were largely white British and included more females. Samples come after the peak T cell response, not at day 14. Increased Spike-specific TCR breadth and depth were observed after two AZD1222 doses.

The repertoire was sequenced with immunoSEQ multiplex PCR; TCRdb's copy has only in-frame clones and lacks some. The sample has fewer than 130,000 clones, approximately 90% seen once. Germline V gives CDR1 SGHRS, CDR2 YFSETQ. The CDR3 loop spans 16 amino acids. As for this clone: Its matching antigen is unknown. The junction and the germline gene differ at one end; a read error may be behind it.

This TCR was recovered from an adult in good health. This sequence joins TRBV5-1 and TRBJ2-2; D might be TRBD1 (6 bases). Sequenced material: peripheral blood, taken on day 0 of AZD1222 vaccination. In DNA form, the CDR3 reads TGCACCAGCAGGGATGCGGTACAGGGTTTCACCGGGGAGCTGTTTTTT. Its protein product is CTSRDAVQGFTGELFF.